A selection of T cell receptor beta chains follows, all from one sample in a study of blood T cell repertoires in COVID-19. TCRdb's copy holds only in-frame clones and misses some; the assay was immunoSEQ multiplex PCR. This sample carries roughly 62,000 clones, around 84% of them seen once, and the ten largest clones take 1%. Sequenced input: peripheral blood. These receptors were obtained from a man between 65 and 85 years old with acute or convalescent COVID-19. Both conserved end residues are part of each CDR3. A D gene is named only where the DNA matches it firmly. Clone size is stated in some rows and not others, as once, few, many or a class when expanded.

len,abundance,d_gene,v_gene,CDR3aa
12,NA,TRBD1,TRBV5-5,CASSLRTGEAFF
11,NA,NA,TRBV20-1,CSGTNRYEQYF
15,NA,NA,TRBV5-1,CASSLTGLGNNEQFF
13,NA,NA,TRBV19,CASSRLKNTEAFF
14,NA,TRBD2,TRBV25-1,CASSAGGGTDTQYF
15,NA,TRBD1,TRBV7-9,CASSPRQGMNSPLHF
15,NA,NA,TRBV5-6,CASSPSDSSLRELFF
15,NA,TRBD2,TRBV9,CASSRTSGRIGELFF
12,NA,NA,TRBV27,CASSFGGAEQYF
16,NA,TRBD2,TRBV9,CASSAFGGVLSETQYF
14,NA,NA,TRBV28,CASSLAGWNTEAFF
14,NA,NA,TRBV5-1,CASSYSFGSVEQYF
14,NA,TRBD1,TRBV6-1,CASSETTGRYGYTF
12,NA,NA,TRBV18,CASSPATGELFF
15,NA,TRBD1,TRBV19,CASSDLGTDREKLFF
13,few,NA,TRBV15,CATSRDTSYEQYF
14,NA,TRBD1,TRBV7-2,CASSQRTGTGELFF
14,NA,NA,TRBV5-1,CASSAGILSYEQYF
15,NA,NA,TRBV5-6,CASSSSPGGDTEAFF
16,NA,NA,TRBV4-1,CASSPRGGLSGNTIYF